Below are 21 T cell receptor beta chains sequenced from a single sample in a study of blood T cell repertoires in COVID-19. Repertoires were generated with immunoSEQ multiplex PCR, while TCRdb's copy carries only in-frame clones and drops some. In the table there are 70,000 to 95,000 clones, about 80% of which are singletons. The sample comprised peripheral blood. The receptors were gathered from a woman in her forties with active or convalescent COVID-19.

The chain links TRBV7-6 to TRBJ1-3; no clear D. Germline CDR1 SGHVS, CDR2 FNYEAQ. The CDR3 has 16 amino acids. V lost 1 base, J lost 0 bases, and 10 bases lay in between. The CDR3 is CASSLGADGSGNTIYF. The CDR3 coding sequence is TGTGCCAGCAGCTTAGGGGCCGACGGCTCTGGAAACACCATATATTTT.

V gene TRBV28 combines with J gene TRBJ2-1; 10 nucleotides line up with TRBD2. Germline CDR1 and CDR2: MDHEN and SYDVKM. J was trimmed by 5 bases and V by 8 bases; bases with no gene match: 3. The CDR3 loop spans 13 amino acids. This chain's CDR3 is CASGLAGDNEQFF. The DNA for the CDR3 is TGTGCCAGCGGGCTAGCGGGAGACAATGAGCAGTTCTTC.

J is TRBJ1-6 and V is TRBV6-6; 8 nucleotides agree with TRBD1. V was clipped by 5 bases and J by 2 bases; unmatched bases: 2. In germline, CDR1 is MNHNY, CDR2 SVGAGI (reference sequence). The CDR3 is 15 residues long. The CDR3: CASSPDRAYNSPLHF. The CDR3 DNA reads as TGTGCCAGCAGTCCGGACAGGGCCTATAATTCACCCCTCCACTTT.

In this sample, this clone turned up a few times. This sequence joins TRBV7-9 and TRBJ2-6; 7 bases match TRBD1. Germline CDR1 SEHNR, CDR2 FQNEAQ (reference sequence). This CDR3 comprises 17 residues. V was pared by 4 bases and J by 0 bases, with 6 bases of the junction left unmatched. CDR3 DNA sequence: TGTGCCAGCAGCTCGGGACAGCCGATCTCTGGGGCCAACGTCCTGACTTTC. It translates to CASSSGQPISGANVLTF.

This chain joins TRBV5-4 and TRBJ2-5, with 10 bases identical to TRBD2. V was pared by 7 bases and J by 1 base, with 7 bases of the junction left unmatched. CDR3 size: 15 residues. Germline V lookup: CDR1 SGHNT, CDR2 YYREEE (reference sequence). The CDR3 reads CASSRSGRVQETQYF. The CDR3 nucleotides are TGTGCCAGCTCTAGGAGCGGGAGGGTCCAAGAGACCCAGTACTTC.

The V and J genes are TRBV6-1 and TRBJ2-2, with 12 bases aligning to TRBD2. Germline V gives CDR1 MNHNS, CDR2 SASEGT. V gave up 4 bases and J gave up 1 base; unmatched junction bases: 4. CDR3 size: 17 residues. In DNA, the CDR3 is TGTGCCAGCAGTGCTAGCGGGGGGGCCGGGAACACCGGGGAGCTGTTTTTT. Its protein is CASSASGGAGNTGELFF.

The chain recombines TRBV28 with TRBJ2-3, with TRBD2 identical over 10 bases. Trimming removed 7 bases from V and 1 base from J; junction bases left unmatched: 5. The CDR3 contains 15 residues. Per germline, CDR1 MDHEN and CDR2 SYDVKM. CDR3 region: CASTPGTSGTDTQYF. The CDR3 coding sequence is TGTGCCAGCACCCCCGGGACTAGCGGCACAGATACGCAGTATTTT.

The CDR3, as DNA: TGTGCCAGCAGCGTTACAGGGGAGACCTCCTACGAGCAGTACTTC. This gives the protein CASSVTGETSYEQYF. The genes are TRBV9 and TRBJ2-7; TRBD1 aligns across 7 bases. The CDR3 covers 15 residues. Germline lookup yields CDR1 SGDLS and CDR2 YYNGEE. The V and J ends lost 2 bases and 0 bases, in that order; junction bases with no gene match: 5.

There are a few counts of this clone. The rearrangement joins TRBV30 to TRBJ1-6, with D possibly TRBD1 on 6 matching bases. V lost 5 bases to trimming and J lost 6 bases, with 14 bases between them. CDR3 length equals 14 residues. The germline V gene encodes CDR1 GTSNPN and CDR2 SVGIG (reference sequence). The CDR3 reads CAWDPGHRNSPLHF. CDR3 coding DNA: TGTGCCTGGGACCCGGGACACCGTAATTCACCCCTCCACTTT.

In its sample, this clone was seen once. The chain joins TRBV6-5 to TRBJ2-3, with D hard to call. The germline CDR1 and CDR2 sequences are MNHEY and SVGAGI. The CDR3 is made up of 13 amino acids. Trimming took off 8 bases at V and 3 bases at J, with 12 bases between the two ends. The CDR3 nucleotides are TGTGCCAGCCGGAGCACCATGACAGATACGCAGTATTTT. This encodes CASRSTMTDTQYF.

The gene calls are TRBV15 and TRBJ1-2; D perhaps matches TRBD1 (5 bases). The CDR3 extends over 15 amino acids. With 3 bases removed from V and 4 bases from J, the gap between germline ends came to 15 bases. Germline V gives CDR1 LNHNV, CDR2 YYDKDF (reference sequence). CDR3 in DNA: TGTGCCACCAGCAGTGGAGCAGGGCTTTTCTATGGCTACACCTTC. This codes for CATSSGAGLFYGYTF.

V usage is TRBV7-8 and J usage is TRBJ2-3; 11 positions match TRBD2. Germline V gives CDR1 SGHVS, CDR2 FQNEAQ. The V and J ends lost 3 bases and 4 bases, in that order; junction bases with no gene match: 12. The CDR3 runs to 18 residues. CDR3 amino acids: CASSFGPWILAGADTQYF. The CDR3, as DNA: TGTGCCAGCAGCTTTGGCCCTTGGATACTAGCGGGAGCAGATACGCAGTATTTT.

The chain carries TRBV5-6 and TRBJ1-2; TRBD1 matches 10 bases. The CDR3 runs to 14 residues. Per the germline V gene, CDR1 is SGHDT and CDR2 is YYEEEE. Unmatched junction bases numbered 2, after V lost 0 bases and J lost 6 bases. The CDR3 is CASSLGQGANGYTF. DNA of the CDR3: TGTGCCAGCAGCTTGGGACAGGGGGCAAATGGCTACACCTTC.

The V and J genes are TRBV28 and TRBJ1-2; the D gene is possibly TRBD1 (5 bases). V was cut by 4 bases and J by 5 bases, with 14 bases left in between. Germline V gene lookup returns CDR1 MDHEN and CDR2 SYDVKM. The CDR3 consists of 14 residues. CDR3 DNA sequence: TGTGCCAGCAGTTCTCCGGAGGGGAGGTATGGCTACACCTTC. Translation gives CASSSPEGRYGYTF.

The gene calls are TRBV24-1 and TRBJ2-5, with 7 bases matching TRBD1. V lost 9 bases and J lost 3; bases outside the gene matches: 6. The CDR3 consists of 13 residues. Germline V gene lookup returns CDR1 KGHDR and CDR2 SFDVKD. In DNA form, the CDR3 reads TGTGCCACCGCCTCCGGGACAGAAGAGACCCAGTACTTC. Protein product: CATASGTEETQYF.

V gene TRBV4-1 combines with J gene TRBJ2-7; 10 nucleotides align to TRBD1. This CDR3 contains 16 residues. CDR1 and CDR2 from the germline V gene are MGHRA and YSYEKL. After removal of 1 base from V and 3 bases from J, the junction contained 6 bases not matched to a gene. The CDR3 here is CASSQAGDRGYYEQYF. DNA of the CDR3: TGCGCCAGCAGCCAAGCGGGGGACAGGGGTTACTACGAGCAGTACTTC.

This rearrangement joins TRBV13 to TRBJ2-6, with D possibly matching TRBD1 (5 bases). Germline CDR1 PRHDT, CDR2 FYEKMQ (reference sequence). With 7 bases removed from V and 0 bases from J, the gap between germline ends came to 19 bases. This CDR3 is built from 18 residues. The CDR3 coding sequence is TGTGCCAGCACGAGGAAGGGGCTTTCCTTCTCTGGGGCCAACGTCCTGACTTTC. Translating it yields CASTRKGLSFSGANVLTF.

The chain links TRBV6-8 to TRBJ2-7, with 8 bases that match TRBD2. The CDR3 extends over 16 amino acids. Trimming at V came to 9 bases and at J to 2 bases, leaving 15 bases not matched to a gene. Germline values: CDR1 MNHGY, CDR2 SAAAGT. The CDR3 is CARVGQRELRPYEQYF. Here the CDR3 DNA reads TGTGCCAGAGTTGGGCAGCGGGAGCTTCGCCCCTACGAGCAGTACTTC.

This chain uses TRBV14 with TRBJ1-1; D is unresolved. This CDR3 spans 13 amino acids. Germline CDR1 is SGHDN and CDR2 is FVKESK. Trimming left V 3 bases short and J 5 bases short, with 10 bases between. The CDR3 region is CASSHDGWTEAFF. CDR3 sequence (DNA): TGTGCCAGCAGCCATGACGGGTGGACTGAAGCTTTCTTT.

This clone was counted between two and nine times. The rearrangement uses TRBV9 and TRBJ2-5; D unclear. Trimming left V 2 bases short and J 0 bases short, with 8 bases between. This CDR3 is built from 14 residues. The germline V gene has CDR1 SGDLS and CDR2 YYNGEE. In DNA form, the CDR3 reads TGTGCCAGCAGCGTTACCGGGTACCAAGAGACCCAGTACTTC. It specifies CASSVTGYQETQYF.

This clone has only one observation. The chain combines TRBV4-1 with TRBJ1-4; 9 bases fit TRBD1. V lost 3 bases and J lost 7; bases outside the gene matches: 3. The CDR3 spans 14 residues. Germline loops: CDR1 MGHRA, CDR2 YSYEKL. This chain's CDR3 is CASSQGQGTEKLFF. CDR3 in DNA: TGCGCCAGCAGCCAGGGACAGGGTACTGAAAAACTGTTTTTT.